The clone carrying this TCR beta chain was seen only a few times. Its antigen is unidentified. The data stem from a study of cytomegalovirus exposure and HLA in healthy donors. Study background: Assignment to the Caucasian-associated ancestry cluster applied to around four fifths of the approximately 420 genotyped donors.

This CDR3 has 16 residues. The V and J ends lost 4 bases and 5 bases, in that order; junction bases with no gene match: 11. CDR1 and CDR2 from the germline V gene are ENHRY and SYGVKD. The PCR ran on 60 Vbeta and 13 Jbeta primers. TCRdb's copy holds only in-frame clones and misses some; the assay was immunoSEQ multiplex PCR. The table shows under 300,000 clones, with around 81% occurring only once. Findings and limits, study-wide: According to the study, approximately 150 TCR beta chains were cytomegalovirus-associated. An analysis was carried out later, and it reportedly showed fewer N-insertions in an Asian-associated ancestry cluster than the approximately 700-donor mean. A few of the chains that were CMV-associated were confirmed in vitro to be specific for CMV antigens.

The sequence came from a woman aged 60 to 75 in good health and CMV-seropositive. J is TRBJ1-5 and V is TRBV10-3; TRBD1 matches 7 bases. Material: PBMCs. This CDR3 reads CAISGGTGEIHQPQHF. The CDR3 region has the DNA TGTGCCATCAGTGGGGGTACAGGGGAAATTCATCAGCCCCAGCATTTT.